The clone carrying this TCR beta chain was seen ten or more times. The antigen is not known. This sample stems from a study of metastatic and nonmetastatic thyroid tumors. Turning to the study itself: Repertoire data that came from the blood and tumor or nodule tissue of malignant and benign thyroid patients were compared.

Germline V CDR1 and CDR2: GTSNPN, SVGIG (reference sequence). The V gene lost 2 bases and the J gene lost 0 bases, with 5 bases spanning the gap. The CDR3 covers 13 residues. TCRdb re-called clones via MiXCR from the PCR reads. The repertoire includes tens of thousands of clones, approximately 20% of them detected once, and around 16% sits in the top ten. Each patient went into thyroid surgery without having received any treatment. Broader study findings: Malignant thyroid tumors reportedly exceeded benign nodules significantly in TCR beta diversity, with the difference appearing in blood and tumor.

This sequence originates from a female donor with papillary thyroid cancer or a benign thyroid nodule (not recorded which). Some clones in this sample may be carry-over from other donors' samples. The chain couples TRBV30 to TRBJ1-3, with no clear D. The sequencing sample was made of blood. This CDR3 reads CAWSTGSGNTIYF. CDR3 in DNA: TGTGCCTGGAGTACGGGCTCTGGAAACACCATATATTTT.